This entry features one T cell receptor (beta chain) sequence. Antigen unknown. In germline, CDR1 is GTSNPN, CDR2 SVGIG (reference sequence). Trimming took off 5 bases at V and 5 bases at J, with 15 bases between the two ends. This CDR3 region has 13 residues. The record originates from a study of CD8+ T cells in alopecia areata. Findings and caveats of the study: Affected scalp, especially in alopecia totalis/universalis, had a higher clonality than normal scalp did.

Isolation of CD4+ and CD8+ T cells from PBMCs was achieved by sorting. RNA was isolated and reverse transcribed to cDNA, the sequencing template. Measured with immunoSEQ multiplex PCR; TCRdb has only the in-frame clones, and not every one. The sample includes under 250,000 clones, about 53% of them seen just once. V and J are TRBV30 and TRBJ2-5, with D possibly being TRBD2 (6 bases). The sample in question was CD4+ T cells sorted from blood, obtained at week 0. This TCR derives from a human donor with alopecia areata. Here the CDR3 DNA reads TGTGCCTGGGGGATCGGGAGTGCGGAGACCCAGTACTTC. Its protein is CAWGIGSAETQYF.